The 8 T cell receptor beta chains in this list originate from one sample, sequenced in a study of T cell responses to AZD1222 COVID-19 vaccine. Some clones are missing from TCRdb's copy, which holds only in-frame ones; the method was immunoSEQ multiplex PCR. There are fewer than 120,000 clones in the sample; roughly four fifths occur only once, and 4.6% lies in the top ten. This specimen was peripheral blood, taken on day 0 of AZD1222 vaccination. The receptors come from an adult in good health.

V is TRBV3-1 (or the pseudogene TRBV3-2) and J is TRBJ1-4; no clear D. V lost 3 bases and J lost 4, with 15 bases in between. The CDR3 has 16 amino acids. Germline lookup yields CDR1 LGHDT and CDR2 YNNKEL (reference sequence). The CDR3 DNA sequence: TGTGCCAGCAGCCATTCTAGGTCTGTGAGTAATGAAAAACTGTTTTTT. Translated: CASSHSRSVSNEKLFF.

This clone appeared a few times. The V and J genes are TRBV24-1 and TRBJ2-2; TRBD1 agrees at 7 bases. V shed 7 bases and J 3 bases; nucleotides not matched to a gene: 4. CDR1 KGHDR and CDR2 SFDVKD come from the germline V gene. This CDR3 comprises 14 residues. CDR3 sequence: CATRTGTDTGELFF. CDR3 in DNA: TGTGCCACCAGAACCGGGACAGACACCGGGGAGCTGTTTTTT.

The rearrangement links TRBV28 to TRBJ1-4, with D perhaps matching TRBD1 (6 bases). Trimming removed 2 bases from V and 6 bases from J, with 13 bases in between. Germline V gene lookup returns CDR1 MDHEN and CDR2 SYDVKM. There are 15 residues in the CDR3. CDR3 bases: TGTGCCAGCAGTTTAGCACAGGGACGGGATGAAAAACTGTTTTTT. It translates to CASSLAQGRDEKLFF.

The chain is built from TRBV28 and TRBJ1-4; D is undetermined. The CDR3 sequence is 12 residues long. V was shortened by 2 bases and J by 8 bases, with 6 bases between the two germline ends. Germline CDR1 reads MDHEN; CDR2 reads SYDVKM. Written as DNA, the CDR3 is TGTGCCAGCAGTTTAATAAGGGAAAAACTGTTTTTT. The encoded protein is CASSLIREKLFF.

In this sample, this clone turned up a few times. The chain combines TRBV2 with TRBJ2-2; no clear D gene. This CDR3 has 15 residues. The germline V and J ends were trimmed by 7 bases and 1 base, with 13 bases remaining between them. CDR1 and CDR2 (germline): SNHLY, FYNNEI. CDR3 bases: TGTGCCAGCACCTCTCACCCGGGGAACACCGGGGAGCTGTTTTTT. Residues: CASTSHPGNTGELFF.

This rearrangement joins TRBV4-3 to TRBJ2-3; D unclear. With 4 bases removed from V and 2 bases from J, the gap between germline ends came to 10 bases. The CDR3 has 14 residues. Germline V gives CDR1 LGHNA, CDR2 YSLEER. The CDR3 DNA is TGCGCCAGCAGCCTCTCGACGTCCACAGATACGCAGTATTTT. This encodes CASSLSTSTDTQYF.

This clone was detected a few times. CDR3 loop: CASSQPARGDYGYTF. The CDR3 nucleotides read TGCGCCAGCAGCCAGCCCGCAAGGGGGGACTATGGCTACACCTTC. The J gene is TRBJ1-2, the V gene TRBV4-1; tentatively, D is TRBD1 (6 bases). The CDR3 spans 15 residues. CDR1 and CDR2 from the germline V gene are MGHRA and YSYEKL. V gave up 3 bases and J gave up 3 bases, with 14 bases separating them.

The chain employs TRBV6-1 and TRBJ1-6; D is ambiguous. The CDR3 contains 15 residues. Germline CDR1 and CDR2: MNHNS and SASEGT. Trimming pared 2 bases from V and 9 bases from J, leaving 14 bases between. This CDR3 reads CASSEIGGNGSPLHF. The CDR3 DNA is TGTGCCAGCAGTGAAATAGGCGGAAACGGTTCACCCCTCCACTTT.